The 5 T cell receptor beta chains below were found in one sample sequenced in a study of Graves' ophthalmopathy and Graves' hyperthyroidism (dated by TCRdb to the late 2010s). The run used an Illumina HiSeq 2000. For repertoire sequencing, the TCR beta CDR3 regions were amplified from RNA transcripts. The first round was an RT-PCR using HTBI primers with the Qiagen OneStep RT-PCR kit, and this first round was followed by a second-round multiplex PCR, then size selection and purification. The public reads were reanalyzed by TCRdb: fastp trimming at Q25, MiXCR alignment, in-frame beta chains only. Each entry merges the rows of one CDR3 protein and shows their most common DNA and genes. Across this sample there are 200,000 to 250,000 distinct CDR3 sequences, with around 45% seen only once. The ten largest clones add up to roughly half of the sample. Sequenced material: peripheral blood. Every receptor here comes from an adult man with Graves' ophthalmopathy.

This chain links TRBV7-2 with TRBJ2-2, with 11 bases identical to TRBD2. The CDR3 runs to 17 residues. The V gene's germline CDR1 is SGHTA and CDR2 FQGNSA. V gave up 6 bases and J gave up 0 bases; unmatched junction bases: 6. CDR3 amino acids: CASSSSTSGANTGELFF. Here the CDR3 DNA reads TGTGCCAGCAGTTCGTCGACTAGCGGGGCGAACACCGGGGAGCTGTTTTTT.

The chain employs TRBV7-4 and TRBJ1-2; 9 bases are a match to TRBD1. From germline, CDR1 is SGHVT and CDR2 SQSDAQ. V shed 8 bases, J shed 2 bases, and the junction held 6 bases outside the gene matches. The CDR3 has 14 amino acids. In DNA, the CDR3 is TGTGCCAGCCGCAGGGACAGGGCAAACTATGGCTACACCTTC. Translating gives CASRRDRANYGYTF.

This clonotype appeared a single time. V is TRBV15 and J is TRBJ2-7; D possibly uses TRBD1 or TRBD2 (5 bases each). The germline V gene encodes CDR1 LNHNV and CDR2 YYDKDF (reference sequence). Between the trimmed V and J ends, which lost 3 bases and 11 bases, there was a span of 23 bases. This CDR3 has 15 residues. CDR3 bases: TGTGCCACCAGCAGCTCCCCCCAAATCGGGGTGGGGGAGTACTTC. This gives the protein CATSSSPQIGVGEYF.

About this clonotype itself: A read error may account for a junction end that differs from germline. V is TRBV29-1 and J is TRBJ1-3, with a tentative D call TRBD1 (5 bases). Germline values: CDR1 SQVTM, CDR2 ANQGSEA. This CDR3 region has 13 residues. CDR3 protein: CSVDRDGGDTIYF. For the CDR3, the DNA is TGCAGCGTTGACCGGGACGGTGGAGACACCATATATTTT.

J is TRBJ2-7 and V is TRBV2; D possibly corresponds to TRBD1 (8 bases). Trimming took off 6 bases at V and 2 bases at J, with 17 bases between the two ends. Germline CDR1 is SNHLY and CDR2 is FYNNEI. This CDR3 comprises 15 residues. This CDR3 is CASSSGDRPTYEQYF. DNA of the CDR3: TGTGCCAGCAGCAGCGGGGACAGGCCAACCTACGAGCAGTACTTC.